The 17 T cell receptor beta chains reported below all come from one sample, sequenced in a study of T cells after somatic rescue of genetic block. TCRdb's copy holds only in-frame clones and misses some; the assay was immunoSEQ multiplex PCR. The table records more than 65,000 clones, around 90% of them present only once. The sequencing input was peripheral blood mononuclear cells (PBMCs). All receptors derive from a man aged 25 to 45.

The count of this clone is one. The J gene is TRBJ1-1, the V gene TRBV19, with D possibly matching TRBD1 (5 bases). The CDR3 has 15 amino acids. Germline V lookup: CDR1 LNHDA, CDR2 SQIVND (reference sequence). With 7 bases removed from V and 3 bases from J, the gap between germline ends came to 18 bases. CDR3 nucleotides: TGTGCCAGTAAGAAGACAGAAACTCAGTACACTGAAGCTTTCTTT. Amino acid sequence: CASKKTETQYTEAFF.

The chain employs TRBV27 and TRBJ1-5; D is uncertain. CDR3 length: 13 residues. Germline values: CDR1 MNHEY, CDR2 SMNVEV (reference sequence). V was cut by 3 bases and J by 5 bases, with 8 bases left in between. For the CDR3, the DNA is TGTGCCAGCAGTTTCACCCTCGATCAGCCCCAGCATTTT. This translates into CASSFTLDQPQHF.

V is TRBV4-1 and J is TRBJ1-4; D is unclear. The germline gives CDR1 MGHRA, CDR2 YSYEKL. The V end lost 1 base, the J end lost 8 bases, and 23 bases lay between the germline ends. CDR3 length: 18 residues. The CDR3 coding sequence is TGCGCCAGCAGCCAAGGATTATTAGGGAGTCGGGAGTACGAAAAACTGTTTTTT. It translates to CASSQGLLGSREYEKLFF.

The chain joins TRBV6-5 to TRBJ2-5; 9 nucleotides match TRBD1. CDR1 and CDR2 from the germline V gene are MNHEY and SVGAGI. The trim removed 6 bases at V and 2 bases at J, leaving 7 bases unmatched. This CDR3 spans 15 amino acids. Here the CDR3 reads CASSETGGAQETQYF. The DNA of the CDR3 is TGTGCCAGCAGCGAGACAGGGGGTGCTCAAGAGACCCAGTACTTC.

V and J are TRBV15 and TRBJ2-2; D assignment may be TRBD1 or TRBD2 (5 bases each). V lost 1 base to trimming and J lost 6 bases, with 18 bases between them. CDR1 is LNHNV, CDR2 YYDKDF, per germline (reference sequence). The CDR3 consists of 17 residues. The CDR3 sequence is CATSRATGTLGAGELFF. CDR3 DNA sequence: TGTGCCACCAGCAGAGCAACCGGGACCCTAGGGGCCGGGGAGCTGTTTTTT.

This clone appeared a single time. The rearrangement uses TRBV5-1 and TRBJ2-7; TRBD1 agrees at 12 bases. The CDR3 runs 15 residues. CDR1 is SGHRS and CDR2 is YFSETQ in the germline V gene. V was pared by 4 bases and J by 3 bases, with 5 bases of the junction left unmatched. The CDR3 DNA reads TGCGCCAGCAGCGTCGGGACAGGGGGCGGCTACGAGCAGTACTTC. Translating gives CASSVGTGGGYEQYF.

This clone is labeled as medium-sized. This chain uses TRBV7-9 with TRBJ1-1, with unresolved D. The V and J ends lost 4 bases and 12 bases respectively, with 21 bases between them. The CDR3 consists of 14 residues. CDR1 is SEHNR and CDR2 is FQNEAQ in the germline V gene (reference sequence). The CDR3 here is CASSSLGGLFQTFF. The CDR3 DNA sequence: TGTGCCAGCAGCTCCCTAGGTGGGTTGTTTCAAACTTTCTTT.

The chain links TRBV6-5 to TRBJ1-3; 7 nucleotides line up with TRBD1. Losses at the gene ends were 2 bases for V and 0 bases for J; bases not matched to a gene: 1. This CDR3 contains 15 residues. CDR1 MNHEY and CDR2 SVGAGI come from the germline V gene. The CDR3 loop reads CASSYGTDSGNTIYF. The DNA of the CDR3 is TGTGCCAGCAGTTACGGGACAGACTCTGGAAACACCATATATTTT.

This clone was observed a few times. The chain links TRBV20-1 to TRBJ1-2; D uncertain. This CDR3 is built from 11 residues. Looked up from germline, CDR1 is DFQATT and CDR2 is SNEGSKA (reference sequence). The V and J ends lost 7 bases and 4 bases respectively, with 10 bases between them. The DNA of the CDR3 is TGCAGTGGGAGATCTTCCTATGGCTACACCTTC. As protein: CSGRSSYGYTF.

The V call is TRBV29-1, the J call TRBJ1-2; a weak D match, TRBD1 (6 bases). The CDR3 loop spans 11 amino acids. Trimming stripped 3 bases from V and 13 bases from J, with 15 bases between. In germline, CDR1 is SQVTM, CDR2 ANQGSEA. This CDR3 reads CSVDQTGGGTF. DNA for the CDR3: TGCAGCGTTGACCAGACGGGGGGCGGCACCTTC.

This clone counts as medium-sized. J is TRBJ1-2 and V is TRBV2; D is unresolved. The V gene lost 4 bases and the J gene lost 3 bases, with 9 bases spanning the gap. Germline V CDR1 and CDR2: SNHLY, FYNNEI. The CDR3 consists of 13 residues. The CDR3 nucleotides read TGTGCCAGCAGTGGGACGGATTACTATGGCTACACCTTC. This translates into CASSGTDYYGYTF.

In DNA form, the CDR3 reads TGTGCCATCAGTGAGTTCGCAGACTCTGGAAACACCATATATTTT. This translates into CAISEFADSGNTIYF. The chain couples TRBV10-3 to TRBJ1-3; D gene ambiguous. CDR1 is ENHRY and CDR2 is SYGVKD in the germline V gene. V was trimmed by 1 base and J by 0 bases, leaving 7 bases between them. The CDR3 contains 15 residues.

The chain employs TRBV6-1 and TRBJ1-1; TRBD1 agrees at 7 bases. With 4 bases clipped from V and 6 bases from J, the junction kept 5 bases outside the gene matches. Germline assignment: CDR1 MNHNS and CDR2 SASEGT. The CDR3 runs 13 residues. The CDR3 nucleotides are TGTGCCAGCAGTGTCGTACAGGGGCCTGAAGCTTTCTTT. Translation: CASSVVQGPEAFF.

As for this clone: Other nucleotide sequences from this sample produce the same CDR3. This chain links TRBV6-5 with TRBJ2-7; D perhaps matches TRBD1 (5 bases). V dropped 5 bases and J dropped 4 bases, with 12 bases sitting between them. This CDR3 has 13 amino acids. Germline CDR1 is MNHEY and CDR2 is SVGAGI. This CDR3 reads CASSRDRGYEQYF. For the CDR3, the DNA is TGTGCCAGCAGTCGCGACAGAGGTTACGAGCAGTACTTC.

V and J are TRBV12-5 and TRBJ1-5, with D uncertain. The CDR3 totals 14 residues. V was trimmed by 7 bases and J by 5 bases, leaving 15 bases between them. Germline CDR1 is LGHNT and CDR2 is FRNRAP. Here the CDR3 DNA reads TGTGCTAGTGCCCAGAGTGCACTCGATCAGCCCCAGCATTTT. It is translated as CASAQSALDQPQHF.

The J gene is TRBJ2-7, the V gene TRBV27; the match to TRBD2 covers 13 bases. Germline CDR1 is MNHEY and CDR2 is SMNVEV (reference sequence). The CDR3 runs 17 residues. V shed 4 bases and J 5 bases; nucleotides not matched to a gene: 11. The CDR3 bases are TGTGCCAGCAGTTCACTAGCGGGGGGGCAATCTTTTCACGAGCAGTACTTC. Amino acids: CASSSLAGGQSFHEQYF.

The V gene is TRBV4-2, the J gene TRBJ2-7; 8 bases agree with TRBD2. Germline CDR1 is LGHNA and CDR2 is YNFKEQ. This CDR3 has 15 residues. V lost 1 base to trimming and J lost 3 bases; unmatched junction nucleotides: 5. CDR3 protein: CASSQVLAEGYEQYF. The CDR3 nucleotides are TGTGCCAGCAGCCAAGTACTAGCGGAGGGCTACGAGCAGTACTTC.